Described below is a single TCR beta chain sequence and its context. Per the study methods: The authors estimated nucleated cell counts from reference gene primer amplification. Sequencing used immunoSEQ multiplex PCR; TCRdb keeps in-frame clones, though not all of them. That table supplies the V and J calls and clone size; D and trimming were determined from the DNA. The table has tens of thousands of clones, 90% to 95% seen once. The data are from a study of blood T cell repertoires in COVID-19. In the study overall: Sources were T cells, B-cell-depleted T cells, or PBMCs; the material itself was cDNA or gDNA.

Germline loops: CDR1 SNHLY, CDR2 FYNNEI. The CDR3 has 13 residues. V shed 6 bases and J shed 9 bases, with 15 bases lying between them. The sequence was obtained from a human donor in a cohort sampled during active COVID-19. The chain has TRBV2 and TRBJ2-1; D possibly corresponds to TRBD1 (5 bases). Input material: peripheral blood. CDR3 in amino acids: CASRLTRAGEQFF. The CDR3 nucleotides are TGTGCCAGCAGACTGACCAGGGCCGGTGAGCAGTTCTTC.